These T cell receptor beta chains were read from a single sample in a study of cytomegalovirus exposure and HLA in healthy donors. Repertoires were generated with immunoSEQ multiplex PCR, while TCRdb's copy carries only in-frame clones and drops some. The table lists roughly 150,000 clones, almost 85% of them singletons. Sequenced: PBMCs. The receptor set was obtained from a man aged 25 to 40 in good health and CMV-seropositive. The CDR3 runs from the conserved cysteine through the conserved F or W. The D gene is left open where the match is weak. Not all rows give a size; the values are once, few, many and, for expanded clones, a class.

V gene	D gene	J gene	clone size	CDR3 protein	CDR3 DNA
TRBV7-9	TRBD2	TRBJ2-7	NA	CASSHEGLAGYEQYF	TGTGCCAGCAGCCACGAGGGACTAGCGGGGTACGAGCAGTACTTC
TRBV9	NA	TRBJ2-6	NA	CASSVGDSNSGANGLTF	TGTGCCAGCAGCGTTGGGGACTCAAACTCTGGGGCCAACGGCCTGACTTTC
TRBV28	TRBD1	TRBJ1-2	NA	CASSTRTGVGYTF	TGTGCCAGCAGCACCAGGACAGGGGTTGGCTACACCTTC
TRBV19	TRBD1	TRBJ1-5	few	CASISGQQFQPQHF	TGTGCCAGTATCTCGGGACAGCAATTTCAGCCCCAGCATTTT
TRBV7-9	NA	TRBJ1-1	NA	CASRWARLDSVNTEAFF	TGTGCCAGCCGCTGGGCCCGACTCGACAGCGTGAACACTGAAGCTTTCTTT
TRBV4-3	TRBD2	TRBJ2-5	once	CASSFGLAGYETQYF	TGCGCCAGCAGCTTCGGACTAGCGGGGTACGAGACCCAGTACTTC
TRBV5-1	TRBD1	TRBJ1-4	NA	CASSLEGQGAEKLFF	TGCGCCAGCAGCTTGGAGGGACAGGGGGCTGAAAAACTGTTTTTT
TRBV6-5	NA	TRBJ1-1	NA	CASREARSTEAFF	TGTGCCAGCAGGGAGGCAAGATCGACTGAAGCTTTCTTT
TRBV15	NA	TRBJ2-3	NA	CATSEGRDTQYF	TGTGCCACCAGCGAGGGGAGGGATACGCAGTATTTT
TRBV5-1	TRBD2	TRBJ2-3	NA	CASNPLGREGLFGRDTQYF	TGCGCCAGCAACCCTCTCGGCCGGGAGGGCCTCTTCGGGAGAGATACGCAGTATTTT
TRBV6-6	TRBD2	TRBJ2-7	NA	CASRQGGRAYEQYF	TGTGCCAGCAGGCAAGGAGGGAGGGCCTACGAGCAGTACTTC
TRBV7-2	NA	TRBJ1-1	NA	CASSQIINTEAFF	TGTGCCAGCAGCCAGATCATTAACACTGAAGCTTTCTTT
TRBV7-6	TRBD1	TRBJ2-2	NA	CASSWGQPANTGELFF	TGTGCCAGCAGCTGGGGACAGCCTGCGAACACCGGGGAGCTGTTTTTT
TRBV25-1	NA	TRBJ2-1	NA	CASRGKGEQFF	TGTGCCAGTCGGGGGAAAGGTGAGCAGTTCTTC
TRBV4-3	NA	TRBJ1-2	once	CASSQDQGSNANYGYTF	TGCGCCAGCAGCCAAGATCAGGGATCAAATGCTAACTATGGCTACACCTTC
TRBV28	TRBD1	TRBJ1-5	NA	CASSDFDRGSNQPQHF	TGTGCCAGCAGCGACTTCGACAGGGGGAGCAATCAGCCCCAGCATTTT
TRBV14	NA	TRBJ1-2	NA	CASSQVNSFYGYTF	TGTGCCAGCAGCCAAGTGAATAGCTTCTATGGCTACACCTTC
TRBV5-1	TRBD2	TRBJ2-3	NA	CASSLTGAAGRADTQYF	TGCGCCAGCAGCTTGACAGGAGCTGCGGGGAGGGCAGATACGCAGTATTTT
TRBV13	NA	TRBJ2-3	NA	CASYHRGSHTDTQYF	TGTGCCAGCTACCACCGGGGGTCCCACACAGATACGCAGTATTTT
TRBV2	TRBD2	TRBJ2-7	once	CASSEWFAGGGEQYF	TGTGCCAGCAGTGAATGGTTTGCGGGAGGGGGCGAGCAGTACTTC
TRBV11-2	TRBD1	TRBJ1-5	once	CASSKHPQGAGQPQHF	TGTGCCAGCAGTAAACACCCCCAGGGGGCTGGCCAGCCCCAGCATTTT
TRBV7-2	NA	TRBJ2-2	NA	CASRETRAAGELFF	TGTGCCAGCAGGGAGACTAGGGCGGCCGGGGAGCTGTTTTTT
TRBV20-1	NA	TRBJ1-1	NA	CSVQGLTEAFF	TGCAGTGTCCAGGGTCTTACTGAAGCTTTCTTT
TRBV7-8	NA	TRBJ1-5	NA	CASSTQGLYSNQPQHF	TGTGCCAGCAGTACACAGGGACTATATAGCAATCAGCCCCAGCATTTT
TRBV5-1	TRBD2	TRBJ2-1	NA	CASSLAGGGFYNEQFF	TGCGCCAGCAGCTTAGCGGGAGGGGGATTCTACAATGAGCAGTTCTTC
TRBV7-5	NA	TRBJ1-1	NA	CAPRGLNTEAFF	TGTGCCCCCCGGGGTCTGAACACTGAAGCTTTCTTT
TRBV11-2	TRBD1	TRBJ2-5	NA	CASSLNRGHETQYF	TGTGCCAGCAGTTTGAACAGGGGGCACGAGACCCAGTACTTC
TRBV7-9	NA	TRBJ2-3	NA	CASSRGATQYF	TGTGCCAGCAGCAGGGGTGCTACGCAGTATTTT
TRBV7-2	TRBD2	TRBJ2-3	few	CASSSDSGASTDTQYF	TGTGCCAGCAGCTCAGATAGCGGGGCGAGCACAGATACGCAGTATTTT
TRBV6-5	NA	TRBJ1-2	NA	CASSYGDRPSQGYTF	TGTGCCAGCAGTTACGGAGACAGGCCGTCTCAAGGCTACACCTTC
TRBV5-6	TRBD1	TRBJ2-7	NA	CASSLEDRDPYEQYF	TGTGCCAGCAGCTTGGAGGACAGGGACCCCTACGAGCAGTACTTC
TRBV7-9	NA	TRBJ1-6	NA	CASSEQGSDSPLHF	TGTGCCAGCAGCGAACAGGGTTCTGATTCACCCCTCCACTTT
TRBV19	NA	TRBJ2-3	few	CASSSRGAPSTDTQYF	TGTGCCAGTAGTTCACGGGGGGCCCCCAGCACAGATACGCAGTATTTT
TRBV2	NA	TRBJ1-5	NA	CASSGGFGNQPQHF	TGTGCCAGCAGCGGAGGATTTGGCAATCAGCCCCAGCATTTT
TRBV30	NA	TRBJ1-1	NA	CAWSEGSFMNTEAFF	TGTGCCTGGAGCGAGGGCAGCTTCATGAACACTGAAGCTTTCTTT
TRBV7-2	NA	TRBJ1-5	NA	CASSLRQLNQPQHF	TGTGCCAGCAGCTTAAGACAGTTAAATCAGCCCCAGCATTTT
TRBV5-1	TRBD2	TRBJ2-2	NA	CASSPTSGRAKYVSGELFF	TGCGCCAGCAGCCCGACTAGCGGGAGGGCCAAATACGTATCCGGGGAGCTGTTTTTT
TRBV25-1	NA	TRBJ2-1	NA	CASSEFLALQQFF	TGTGCCAGCAGTGAATTCCTAGCGCTCCAACAGTTCTTC
TRBV5-1	NA	TRBJ2-3	NA	CASSSAGPRRTDTQYF	TGCGCCAGCAGCTCCGCGGGACCGAGACGCACAGATACGCAGTATTTT
TRBV19	NA	TRBJ1-2	NA	CASSFGQNYGYTF	TGTGCCAGTAGTTTCGGACAGAACTATGGCTACACCTTC
TRBV11-2	NA	TRBJ2-7	few	CASMGGPYEQYF	TGTGCCAGCATGGGCGGGCCCTACGAGCAGTACTTC
TRBV5-6	TRBD1	TRBJ2-4	NA	CASSLVQGALLEAKNSQYF	TGTGCCAGCAGCTTGGTGCAGGGGGCGCTTCTTGAAGCCAAAAACAGTCAGTACTTC
TRBV7-6	TRBD1	TRBJ2-7	NA	CASSKTGTVYEQYF	TGTGCCAGCAGCAAGACCGGGACAGTCTACGAGCAGTACTTC
TRBV30	TRBD1	TRBJ1-2	once	CAWGTGVYGYTF	TGTGCCTGGGGAACAGGGGTCTATGGCTACACCTTC
TRBV10-1	NA	TRBJ2-2	NA	CASSSDSPGELFF	TGCGCCAGCAGCTCCGACAGTCCCGGGGAGCTGTTTTTT
TRBV7-9	TRBD1	TRBJ1-5	once	CASSLNRGDQPQHF	TGTGCCAGCAGCTTAAACAGGGGCGATCAGCCCCAGCATTTT
TRBV19	NA	TRBJ2-3	NA	CATRYQTSTDTQYF	TGTGCCACCCGATACCAGACTAGCACAGATACGCAGTATTTT
TRBV30	NA	TRBJ1-6	NA	CAWSAGVGSPLHF	TGTGCCTGGAGTGCGGGGGTGGGGTCACCCCTCCACTTT
TRBV18	NA	TRBJ2-5	few	CASSPLGLQETQYF	TGTGCCAGCTCACCACTTGGGCTCCAAGAGACCCAGTACTTC
TRBV15	NA	TRBJ2-7	NA	CATSRVGQGSEQYF	TGTGCCACCAGCAGAGTGGGGCAGGGGAGCGAGCAGTACTTC
TRBV28	TRBD1	TRBJ1-4	NA	CASSFTGEEKLFF	TGTGCCAGCAGCTTTACAGGGGAGGAAAAACTGTTTTTT
TRBV27	TRBD1	TRBJ1-2	few	CASSVQGNNYGYTF	TGTGCCAGCAGCGTACAGGGGAATAACTATGGCTACACCTTC
TRBV6-5	TRBD2	TRBJ2-1	NA	CAIPTQRGANEQFF	TGTGCCATACCCACTCAGCGGGGGGCAAATGAGCAGTTCTTC
TRBV9	TRBD1	TRBJ2-7	NA	CASSAGTGESYEQYF	TGTGCCAGCAGCGCAGGGACAGGGGAATCTTACGAGCAGTACTTC
TRBV19	NA	TRBJ2-5	NA	CASGGYGETQYF	TGTGCCAGTGGGGGGTACGGAGAGACCCAGTACTTC